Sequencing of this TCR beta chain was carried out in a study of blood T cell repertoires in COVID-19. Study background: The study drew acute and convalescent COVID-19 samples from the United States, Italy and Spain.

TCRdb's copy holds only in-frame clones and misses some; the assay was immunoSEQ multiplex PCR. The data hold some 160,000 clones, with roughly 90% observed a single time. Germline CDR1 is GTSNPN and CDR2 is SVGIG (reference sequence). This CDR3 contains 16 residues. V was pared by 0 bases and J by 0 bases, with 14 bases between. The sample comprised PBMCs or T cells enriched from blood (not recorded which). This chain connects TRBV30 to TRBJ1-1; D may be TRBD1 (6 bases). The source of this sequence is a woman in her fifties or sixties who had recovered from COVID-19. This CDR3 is CAWSVIGTFMNTEAFF. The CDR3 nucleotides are TGTGCCTGGAGTGTAATTGGGACATTCATGAACACTGAAGCTTTCTTT. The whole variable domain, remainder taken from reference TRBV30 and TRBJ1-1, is SQTIHQWPATLVQPVGSPLSLECTVEGTSNPNLYWYRQAAGRGLQLLFYSVGIGQISSEVPQNLSASRPQDRQFILSSKKLLLSDSGFYLCAWSVIGTFMNTEAFFGQGTRLTVV.